This TCR beta chain is from a study of blood T cell repertoires in COVID-19. At the level of the study: There were acute and convalescent COVID-19 samples, and they came from the United States, Italy and Spain.

Profiling relied on immunoSEQ multiplex PCR, and the TCRdb table lists in-frame clones only, not all of them. The data contain about 110,000 clones, 65% to 85% of them seen just once; the ten biggest clones take up less than 2%. CDR1 and CDR2 from the germline V gene are MGHRA and YSYEKL. CDR3 size: 18 residues. Trimming removed 2 bases from V and 3 bases from J; junction bases left unmatched: 11. The material sequenced was peripheral blood. The sequence was obtained from a man aged 50 or older with acute or convalescent COVID-19. The genes are TRBV4-1 and TRBJ1-3, with 9 bases identical to TRBD1. This CDR3 is CASSQYLNGQGNGNTIYF. CDR3 DNA: TGCGCCAGCAGCCAATATCTAAACGGACAGGGGAATGGAAACACCATATATTTT.